Shown below are 26 T cell receptor beta chains from a single sample sequenced in a study of blood T cell repertoires in COVID-19. Generated by immunoSEQ multiplex PCR, the TCRdb table keeps only in-frame clones and is missing some. The profile covers about 280,000 clones, with about 86% appearing a single time and 2% to 2.5% taken by the ten largest. The sample taken for sequencing was peripheral blood. The receptor source for this set is a young woman who had recovered from COVID-19.

The CDR3 spells CASSFFQQGAKEQYF. The DNA for the CDR3 is TGTGCCAGCAGCTTTTTCCAACAGGGGGCGAAGGAGCAGTACTTC. The chain recombines TRBV7-9 with TRBJ2-7, with 9 bases lining up with TRBD1. The CDR3 totals 15 residues. Germline V gives CDR1 SEHNR, CDR2 FQNEAQ (reference sequence). Germline trimming cut 3 bases from V and 7 bases from J; bases unmatched to any gene: 10.

This clone was counted once. This rearrangement joins TRBV27 to TRBJ1-2; 11 nucleotides line up with TRBD1. Germline-derived CDR1 and CDR2 are MNHEY and SMNVEV (reference sequence). The CDR3 runs 14 residues. V trimming: 5 bases; J trimming: 4 bases; junction bases outside the gene matches: 3. Here the CDR3 reads CASSRTGGSYGYTF. In nucleotides, the CDR3 is TGTGCCAGCAGTAGGACAGGGGGCAGCTATGGCTACACCTTC.

The V and J genes are TRBV2 and TRBJ1-4, with D unresolved. In germline, CDR1 is SNHLY, CDR2 FYNNEI. V gave up 7 bases and J gave up 1 base, with 16 bases separating them. The CDR3 extends over 16 amino acids. CDR3 DNA sequence: TGTGCCAGCAATCCCCGAGGGAGAGGAACTAATGAAAAACTGTTTTTT. Translation gives CASNPRGRGTNEKLFF.

This clone was seen just once. V and J are TRBV13 and TRBJ2-3; 8 nucleotides line up with TRBD2. Per the germline V gene, CDR1 is PRHDT and CDR2 is FYEKMQ (reference sequence). V was clipped by 2 bases and J by 3 bases; unmatched bases: 7. The CDR3 consists of 16 residues. CDR3 nucleotide sequence: TGTGCCAGCAGCTTAAGAGCGGGAGAGTTGACAGATACGCAGTATTTT. Translation: CASSLRAGELTDTQYF. Full variable domain (remainder filled in from reference TRBV13 and TRBJ2-3): AAGVIQSPRHLIKEKRETATLKCYPIPRHDTVYWYQQGPGQDPQFLISFYEKMQSDKGSIPDRFSAQQFSDYHSELNMSSLELGDSALYFCASSLRAGELTDTQYFGPGTRLTVL.

CDR3 amino acids: CASSLVAGGLATNEKLFF. The CDR3, as DNA: TGTGCCAGCAGCTTAGTGGCAGGGGGCCTCGCAACTAATGAAAAACTGTTTTTT. The chain links TRBV7-8 to TRBJ1-4; TRBD1 aligns across 8 bases. There are 18 residues in the CDR3. Germline V gene lookup returns CDR1 SGHVS and CDR2 FQNEAQ. Unmatched junction bases numbered 7, after V lost 1 base and J lost 0 bases. The variable domain in full, completed from reference TRBV7-8 and TRBJ1-4, reads GAGVSQSPRYKVAKRGQDVALRCDPISGHVSLFWYQQALGQGPEFLTYFQNEAQLDKSGLPSDRFFAERPEGSVSTLKIQRTQQEDSAVYLCASSLVAGGLATNEKLFFGSGTQLSVL.

The J gene is TRBJ2-5, the V gene TRBV13, with 8 bases that match TRBD2. V shed 4 bases, J shed 7 bases, and the junction held 14 bases outside the gene matches. Germline values: CDR1 PRHDT, CDR2 FYEKMQ (reference sequence). The CDR3 length is 16 residues. This chain's CDR3 is CASSSRPIAGRGTQYF. CDR3 nucleotides: TGTGCCAGCAGCTCCCGACCGATAGCGGGGCGGGGGACCCAGTACTTC.

The rearrangement uses TRBV29-1 and TRBJ1-1; 8 nucleotides agree with TRBD1. This CDR3 is 14 amino acids long. J lost 2 bases, V lost 7 bases, and 9 bases had no gene match. In germline, CDR1 is SQVTM, CDR2 ANQGSEA. CDR3 amino acids: CSALAGTGNTEAFF. The CDR3 bases are TGCAGCGCGCTGGCCGGGACAGGTAACACTGAAGCTTTCTTT.

The chain recombines TRBV3-1 (or the pseudogene TRBV3-2) with TRBJ1-1, with TRBD1 matching 7 bases. Looked up from germline, CDR1 is LGHDT and CDR2 is YNNKEL (reference sequence). The CDR3 length is 14 residues. V shed 4 bases and J 0 bases; nucleotides not matched to a gene: 2. The CDR3 DNA sequence: TGTGCCAGCAGCCTGGGACAGATGAACACTGAAGCTTTCTTT. The encoded protein is CASSLGQMNTEAFF.

This chain connects TRBV5-8 to TRBJ1-1; 8 bases map to TRBD1. Germline lookup yields CDR1 SGHTS and CDR2 YDEGEE. The CDR3 loop spans 14 amino acids. Germline trimming cut 2 bases from V and 3 bases from J; bases unmatched to any gene: 3. The CDR3 bases are TGTGCCAGCAGCTTAACAGGGGGGTACACTGAAGCTTTCTTT. It codes for CASSLTGGYTEAFF.

This chain uses TRBV3-1 (or the pseudogene TRBV3-2) with TRBJ1-2, with D perhaps TRBD1 (5 bases). Trimming stripped 4 bases from V and 8 bases from J, with 11 bases between. CDR1 and CDR2 from the germline V gene are LGHDT and YNNKEL (reference sequence). The length of the CDR3 is 12 residues. The DNA of the CDR3 is TGTGCCAGCAGCCCCAGGGTGGGGGGCTACACCTTC. Protein product: CASSPRVGGYTF.

In DNA form, the CDR3 reads TGTGCCACCAGCAGAGATTCGGCAGGGGGGACCCTGCACGATACGCAGTATTTT. This gives the protein CATSRDSAGGTLHDTQYF. The V and J genes are TRBV15 and TRBJ2-3; D is perhaps TRBD1 (7 bases). The CDR3 is 18 residues long. V was trimmed by 0 bases and J by 6 bases, leaving 22 bases between them. Germline loops: CDR1 LNHNV, CDR2 YYDKDF (reference sequence).

This chain uses TRBV27 with TRBJ2-2, with 9 positions matching TRBD1. The V gene's germline CDR1 is MNHEY and CDR2 SMNVEV (reference sequence). There are 16 residues in the CDR3. V gave up 1 base and J gave up 9 bases; unmatched junction bases: 9. The CDR3 region has the DNA TGTGCCAGCAGTTTATGGGACAGGGTCGGTCGTTGGGAGCTGTTTTTT. Amino acids: CASSLWDRVGRWELFF.

This clone was counted between two and nine times. V usage is TRBV7-9 and J usage is TRBJ2-7; D is perhaps TRBD2 (6 bases). This CDR3 region has 16 residues. V dropped 5 bases and J dropped 2 bases, with 19 bases sitting between them. Looked up from germline, CDR1 is SEHNR and CDR2 is FQNEAQ (reference sequence). The CDR3 protein is CASSPGVRGRTYEQYF. CDR3 coding DNA: TGTGCCAGCAGCCCCGGGGTCCGGGGGAGAACCTACGAGCAGTACTTC.

This clone was detected a few times. The chain joins TRBV3-1 (or the pseudogene TRBV3-2) to TRBJ1-1; D is unresolved. Germline loops: CDR1 LGHDT, CDR2 YNNKEL (reference sequence). The V gene lost 2 bases and the J gene lost 4 bases, with 14 bases spanning the gap. The CDR3 has 15 residues. The CDR3 reads CASSQRMVEGTEAFF. CDR3 DNA: TGTGCCAGCAGCCAAAGGATGGTGGAGGGCACTGAAGCTTTCTTT.

The CDR3 is CASSQPGQSEAFF. DNA of the CDR3: TGTGCCAGCAGTCAACCGGGACAGTCTGAAGCTTTCTTT. V and J are TRBV6-5 and TRBJ1-1; 7 bases are shared with TRBD1. V gave up 5 bases and J gave up 6 bases; unmatched junction bases: 6. Looked up from germline, CDR1 is MNHEY and CDR2 is SVGAGI. The CDR3 consists of 13 residues.

The chain couples TRBV19 to TRBJ1-2; TRBD1 aligns across 11 bases. The CDR3 covers 13 residues. The trim removed 8 bases at V and 3 bases at J, leaving 2 bases unmatched. The germline gives CDR1 LNHDA, CDR2 SQIVND (reference sequence). The CDR3 here is CASWTGGDYGYTF. The CDR3 DNA is TGTGCCAGTTGGACAGGGGGCGACTATGGCTACACCTTC.

V and J are TRBV28 and TRBJ1-4, with a possible D match to TRBD1 (5 bases). Trimming removed 2 bases at V and 3 bases at J, with 10 bases between. The CDR3 contains 15 residues. Germline V CDR1 and CDR2: MDHEN, SYDVKM. CDR3 amino acids: CASSLSSGANEKLFF. In DNA form, the CDR3 reads TGTGCCAGCAGTTTAAGTTCGGGGGCTAATGAAAAACTGTTTTTT.

In this sample, this clone turned up a few times. The J gene is TRBJ2-7, the V gene TRBV7-9; D perhaps matches TRBD2 (7 bases). The CDR3 totals 16 residues. CDR1 SEHNR and CDR2 FQNEAQ come from the germline V gene (reference sequence). Trimming took off 5 bases at V and 2 bases at J, with 19 bases between the two ends. The CDR3, as DNA: TGTGCCAGCAGCCCTCCCGGGGGGCCGCTGGCCTACGAGCAGTACTTC. Amino acids: CASSPPGGPLAYEQYF. The full variable domain, with the rest looked up from reference TRBV7-9 and TRBJ2-7, is DTGVSQNPRHKITKRGQNVTFRCDPISEHNRLYWYRQTLGQGPEFLTYFQNEAQLEKSRLLSDRFSAERPKGSFSTLEIQRTEQGDSAMYLCASSPPGGPLAYEQYFGPGTRLTVT.

The V call is TRBV10-3, the J call TRBJ2-1; possible D gene TRBD2, 6 bases. This CDR3 region has 13 residues. Germline V gene lookup returns CDR1 ENHRY and CDR2 SYGVKD. The ends were cut back, 5 bases at V and 10 bases at J, with 15 bases in the middle. The CDR3 coding sequence is TGTGCCATCAGTCCGGGGCGGGAAGACGAGCAGTTCTTC. Its translation: CAISPGREDEQFF.

J is TRBJ1-5 and V is TRBV6-2 or TRBV6-3; 12 nucleotides match TRBD1. Germline-derived CDR1 and CDR2 are MNHEY and SVGEGT. Losses at the gene ends were 5 bases for V and 6 bases for J; bases not matched to a gene: 5. This CDR3 has 15 residues. The DNA for the CDR3 is TGTGCCAGCAGTCTGGGACAGGGGGCTGTTCAGCCCCAGCATTTT. Translated, it gives CASSLGQGAVQPQHF.

This chain uses TRBV5-4 with TRBJ1-1; D might be TRBD1 (5 bases). The CDR3 consists of 12 residues. Germline V gene data show CDR1 as SGHNT and CDR2 as YYREEE (reference sequence). The V gene lost 0 bases and the J gene lost 10 bases, with 10 bases spanning the gap. This CDR3 is CASSLGLGGAFF. CDR3 in DNA: TGTGCCAGCAGCTTGGGGCTCGGGGGAGCTTTCTTT. The entire variable domain, with the rest obtained from reference TRBV5-4 and TRBJ1-1, is as follows: ETGVTQSPTHLIKTRGQQVTLRCSSQSGHNTVSWYQQALGQGPQFIFQYYREEENGRGNFPPRFSGLQFPNYSSELNVNALELDDSALYLCASSLGLGGAFFGQGTRLTVV.

V usage is TRBV27 and J usage is TRBJ1-5, with D unresolved. Trimming removed 5 bases at V and 5 bases at J, with 10 bases between. Germline-derived CDR1 and CDR2 are MNHEY and SMNVEV (reference sequence). The CDR3 consists of 13 residues. The CDR3, as DNA: TGTGCCAGCAGTCCCGCCAGGTATCAGCCCCAGCATTTT. This sequence encodes CASSPARYQPQHF.

The chain has TRBV28 and TRBJ2-1; tentative D call: TRBD2 (5 bases). This CDR3 is 15 amino acids long. Germline lookup yields CDR1 MDHEN and CDR2 SYDVKM. Deletions cut 7 bases from V and 2 bases from J, with 15 bases between. The CDR3 sequence is CASTRGSSAYNEQFF. As DNA, the CDR3 is TGTGCCAGCACCCGTGGGAGTTCAGCCTACAATGAGCAGTTCTTC.

The chain recombines TRBV28 with TRBJ2-7; D is undetermined. The germline V and J ends were trimmed by 2 bases and 6 bases, with 8 bases remaining between them. CDR1 is MDHEN, CDR2 SYDVKM, per germline. CDR3 length: 12 amino acids. The CDR3 spells CASSLSEAEQYF. For the CDR3, the DNA is TGTGCCAGCAGTTTAAGTGAGGCCGAGCAGTACTTC.

This clone showed up just once. V is TRBV6-5 and J is TRBJ1-4, with D unclear. Deletions cut 4 bases from V and 7 bases from J, with 10 bases between. The CDR3 is made up of 13 amino acids. Germline loops: CDR1 MNHEY, CDR2 SVGAGI. This CDR3 is CASSSGRLEKLFF. The CDR3 DNA sequence: TGTGCCAGCAGTTCCGGGAGGCTTGAAAAACTGTTTTTT.

The rearrangement links TRBV7-2 to TRBJ2-6; D may be TRBD1 (6 bases). This CDR3 comprises 18 residues. V was pared by 5 bases and J by 0 bases, with 17 bases between. Germline values: CDR1 SGHTA, CDR2 FQGNSA. The CDR3 DNA reads as TGTGCCAGCAGCGGACTTCGGGGACAACGCTCTGGGGCCAACGTCCTGACTTTC. Translation: CASSGLRGQRSGANVLTF.